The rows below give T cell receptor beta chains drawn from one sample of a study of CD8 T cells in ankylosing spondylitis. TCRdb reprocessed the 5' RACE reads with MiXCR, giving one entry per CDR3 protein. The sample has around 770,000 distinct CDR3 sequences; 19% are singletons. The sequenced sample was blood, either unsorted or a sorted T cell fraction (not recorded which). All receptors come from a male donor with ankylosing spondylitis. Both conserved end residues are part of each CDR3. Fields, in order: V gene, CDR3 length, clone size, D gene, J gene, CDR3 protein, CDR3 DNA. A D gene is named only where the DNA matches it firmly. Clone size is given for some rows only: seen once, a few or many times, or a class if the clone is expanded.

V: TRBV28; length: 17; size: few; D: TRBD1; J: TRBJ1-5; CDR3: CASSSPSTGGNNQPQHF; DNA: TGTGCCAGCAGTTCCCCCTCGACAGGGGGCAACAATCAGCCCCAGCATTTT
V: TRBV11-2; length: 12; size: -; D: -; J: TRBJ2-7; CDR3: CASSYRGTEQYF; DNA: TGTGCCAGCAGCTATAGGGGCACCGAGCAGTACTTC
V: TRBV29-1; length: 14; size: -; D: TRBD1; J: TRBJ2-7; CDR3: CSVTAGTGSHEQYF; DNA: TGCAGCGTGACTGCCGGGACAGGGTCCCACGAGCAGTACTTC
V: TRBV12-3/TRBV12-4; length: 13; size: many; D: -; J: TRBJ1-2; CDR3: CASTGESPYGYTF; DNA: TGTGCCAGCACCGGGGAGTCCCCCTATGGCTACACCTTC
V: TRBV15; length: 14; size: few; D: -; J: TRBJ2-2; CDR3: CATSRDPSGGELFF; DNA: TGTGCCACCAGCAGAGATCCGTCGGGCGGGGAGCTGTTTTTT
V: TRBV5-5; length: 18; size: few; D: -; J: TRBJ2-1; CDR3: CASSGFSVWRQANNEQFF; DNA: TGTGCCAGCAGCGGTTTTTCCGTGTGGAGGCAGGCGAACAATGAGCAGTTCTTC
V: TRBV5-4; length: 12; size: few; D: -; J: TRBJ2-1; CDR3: CASTTEEDEQFF; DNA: TGTGCCAGCACCACGGAGGAGGATGAGCAGTTCTTC
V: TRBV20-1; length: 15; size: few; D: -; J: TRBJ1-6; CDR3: CSASSGSSYNSPLHF; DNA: TGCAGTGCTAGTTCGGGGAGCTCCTATAATTCACCCCTCCACTTT
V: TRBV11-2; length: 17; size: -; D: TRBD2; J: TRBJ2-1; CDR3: CASSWPGTSPSEGEQFF; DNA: TGTGCCAGCAGCTGGCCCGGGACTAGCCCTAGTGAAGGTGAGCAGTTCTTC
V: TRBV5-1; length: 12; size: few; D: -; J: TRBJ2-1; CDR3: CASSLVPDEQFF; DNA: TGCGCCAGCAGCTTGGTTCCCGATGAGCAGTTCTTC
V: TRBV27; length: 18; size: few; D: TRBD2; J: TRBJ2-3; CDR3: CASSLPGLAGGGPDTQYF; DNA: TGTGCCAGCAGCCTACCGGGACTAGCGGGAGGAGGTCCAGATACGCAGTATTTT
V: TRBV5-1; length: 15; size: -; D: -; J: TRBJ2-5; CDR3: CASSFGTSAAETQYF; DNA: TGCGCCAGCAGTTTTGGGACCTCGGCAGCCGAGACCCAGTACTTC
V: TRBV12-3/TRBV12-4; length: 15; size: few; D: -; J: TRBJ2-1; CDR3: CASSYVADSYNEQFF; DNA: TGTGCCAGCAGTTACGTAGCGGATTCCTACAATGAGCAGTTCTTC
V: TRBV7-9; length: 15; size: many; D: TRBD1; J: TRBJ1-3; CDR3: CAIGQGPDSGNTIYF; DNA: TGTGCCATCGGACAGGGTCCTGACTCTGGAAACACCATATATTTT
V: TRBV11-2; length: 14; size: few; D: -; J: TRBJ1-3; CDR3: CASSLDTRANTIYF; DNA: TGTGCCAGCAGCTTAGATACCAGGGCTAACACCATATATTTT
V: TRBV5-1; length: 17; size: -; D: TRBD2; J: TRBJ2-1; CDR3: CASSLEGVAGPYNEQFF; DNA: TGCGCCAGCAGCTTGGAGGGGGTAGCGGGACCCTACAATGAGCAGTTCTTC
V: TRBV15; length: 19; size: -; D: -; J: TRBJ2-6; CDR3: CATSNRLLGQFSGANVLTF; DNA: TGTGCCACCAGCAACAGGCTTCTGGGCCAGTTCTCTGGGGCCAACGTCCTGACTTTC
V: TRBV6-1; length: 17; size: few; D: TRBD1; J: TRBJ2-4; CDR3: CASSEGGQGGYKDIQYF; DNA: TGTGCCAGCAGTGAGGGGGGACAGGGAGGTTATAAGGACATTCAGTACTTC
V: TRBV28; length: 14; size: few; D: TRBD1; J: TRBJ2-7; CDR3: CASSPDRVSSEQYF; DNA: TGTGCCAGCAGCCCCGACAGGGTCTCTTCCGAGCAGTACTTC
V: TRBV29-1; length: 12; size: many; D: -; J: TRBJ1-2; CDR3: CSVDWGDGGYTF; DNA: TGCAGCGTTGATTGGGGAGATGGTGGCTACACCTTC
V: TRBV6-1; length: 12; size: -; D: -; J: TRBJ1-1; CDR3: CASSEAIRPAFF; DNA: TGTGCCAGCAGTGAAGCGATCCGACCAGCTTTCTTT
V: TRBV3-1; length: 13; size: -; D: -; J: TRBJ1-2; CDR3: CASSPGGAFGYTF; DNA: TGTGCCAGCAGCCCAGGTGGCGCATTCGGCTACACCTTC
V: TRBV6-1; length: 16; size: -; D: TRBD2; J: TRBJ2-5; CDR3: CASAPDRTSGKETQYF; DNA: TGTGCCAGCGCCCCAGATAGGACTAGCGGTAAAGAGACCCAGTACTTC
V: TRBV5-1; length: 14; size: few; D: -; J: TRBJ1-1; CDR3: CASSSDSINTEAFF; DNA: TGCGCCAGCAGCTCGGACAGCATAAACACTGAAGCTTTCTTT
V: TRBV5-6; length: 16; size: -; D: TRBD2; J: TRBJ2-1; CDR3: CASSRRGTSAYNEQFF; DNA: TGTGCCAGCAGCCGGAGGGGGACTAGCGCCTACAATGAGCAGTTCTTC
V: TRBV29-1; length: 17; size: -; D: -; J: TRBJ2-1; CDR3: CSATLGDMVSSYNEQFF; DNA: TGCAGCGCAACCCTGGGGGACATGGTGTCTTCCTACAATGAGCAGTTCTTC
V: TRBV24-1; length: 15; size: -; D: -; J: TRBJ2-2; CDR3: CATSDPPSGSGELFF; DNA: TGTGCCACCAGTGACCCACCTTCGGGGTCCGGGGAGCTGTTTTTT
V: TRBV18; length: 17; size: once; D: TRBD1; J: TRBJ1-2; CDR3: CASSPLPMGQRNYGYTF; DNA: TGTGCCAGCTCACCCCTACCCATGGGACAGAGGAACTATGGCTACACCTTC
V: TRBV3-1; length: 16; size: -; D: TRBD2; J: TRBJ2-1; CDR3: CASSQGGRASYNEQFF; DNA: TGTGCCAGCAGCCAGGGCGGGAGGGCCTCCTACAATGAGCAGTTCTTC
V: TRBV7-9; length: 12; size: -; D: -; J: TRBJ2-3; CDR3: CASTRMTDTQYF; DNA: TGTGCCAGCACTCGTATGACAGATACGCAGTATTTT
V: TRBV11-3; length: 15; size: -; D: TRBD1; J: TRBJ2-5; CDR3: CASSLVSRGQETQYF; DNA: TGTGCCAGCAGCTTAGTTTCCAGGGGGCAAGAGACCCAGTACTTC
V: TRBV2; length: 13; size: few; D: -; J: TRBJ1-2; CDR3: CASRNGGGYGYTF; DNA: TGTGCCAGTAGAAATGGGGGGGGGTATGGCTACACCTTC
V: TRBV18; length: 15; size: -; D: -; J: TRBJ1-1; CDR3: CASSPYRPGGTEAFF; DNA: TGTGCCAGCTCACCATACAGACCGGGGGGAACTGAAGCTTTCTTT
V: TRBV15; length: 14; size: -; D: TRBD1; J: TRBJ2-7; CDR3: CATSREDRGIEQYF; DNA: TGTGCCACCAGCAGGGAGGACAGGGGAATCGAGCAGTACTTC
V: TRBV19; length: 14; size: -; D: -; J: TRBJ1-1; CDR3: CASSSQTWNTEAFF; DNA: TGTGCCAGTAGTTCGCAGACTTGGAACACTGAAGCTTTCTTT
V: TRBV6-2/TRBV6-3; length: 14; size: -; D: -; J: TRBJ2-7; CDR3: CASKPGTNNYEQYF; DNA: TGTGCCAGCAAACCCGGGACAAACAACTACGAGCAGTACTTC
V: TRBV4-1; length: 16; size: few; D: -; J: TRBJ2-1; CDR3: CASSQEGPRTYNEQFF; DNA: TGCGCCAGCAGCCAAGAAGGGCCCAGGACCTACAATGAGCAGTTCTTC
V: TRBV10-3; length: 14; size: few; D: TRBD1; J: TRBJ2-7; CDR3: CAISDQGDSYEQYF; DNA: TGTGCCATCAGTGACCAGGGGGACTCCTACGAGCAGTACTTC
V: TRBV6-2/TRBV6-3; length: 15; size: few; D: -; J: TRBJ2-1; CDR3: CASTQVLATYNEQFF; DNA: TGTGCCAGCACCCAGGTGCTAGCGACCTACAATGAGCAGTTCTTC
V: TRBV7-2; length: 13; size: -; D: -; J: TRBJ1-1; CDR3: CASRVWINTEAFF; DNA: TGTGCCAGCAGGGTGTGGATAAACACTGAAGCTTTCTTT
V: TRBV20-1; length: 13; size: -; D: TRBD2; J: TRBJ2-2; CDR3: CSASSGNTGELVF; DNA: TGCAGTGCTAGTAGCGGGAACACCGGGGAGCTGGTTTTT
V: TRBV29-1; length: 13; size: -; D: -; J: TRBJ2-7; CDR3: CSVEDGQTYEQYF; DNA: TGCAGCGTTGAAGATGGACAGACCTACGAGCAGTACTTC
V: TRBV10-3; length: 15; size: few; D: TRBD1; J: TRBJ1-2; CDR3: CAISEVEQGAYGYTF; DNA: TGTGCCATCAGTGAGGTTGAACAGGGGGCATATGGCTACACCTTC
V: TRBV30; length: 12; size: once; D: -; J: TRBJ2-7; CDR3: CAWSQPSYEQYF; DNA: TGTGCCTGGAGTCAGCCTTCCTACGAGCAGTACTTC
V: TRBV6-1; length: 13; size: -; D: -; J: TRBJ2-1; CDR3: CASNDARDNEQFF; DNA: TGTGCCAGCAACGATGCTAGGGACAATGAGCAGTTCTTC
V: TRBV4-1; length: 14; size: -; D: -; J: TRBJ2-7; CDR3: CASSHWDTDYEQYF; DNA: TGCGCCAGCAGCCATTGGGACACCGACTACGAGCAGTACTTC
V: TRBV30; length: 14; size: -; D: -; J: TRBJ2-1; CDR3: CAWSRDSSYNEQFF; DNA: TGTGCCTGGAGTCGAGACAGCTCCTACAATGAGCAGTTCTTC
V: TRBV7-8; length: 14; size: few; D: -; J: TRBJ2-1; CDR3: CASSSETSYNEQFF; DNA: TGTGCCAGCAGCTCAGAGACCTCCTACAATGAGCAGTTCTTC